Included here is one TCR beta chain sequence, with context. Antigen specificity is unknown. Sequencing relied on a cDNA template that was reverse transcribed from extracted RNA. TCRdb keeps only in-frame clones here, not all; method: immunoSEQ multiplex PCR. The data contain 270,000 or so clones, 58% of them singletons. These data are taken from a study of CD8+ T cells in alopecia areata. Study results and caveats: Only one nonresponder was present, which leaves the link between baseline CD8+ expansion and response uncertain.

Trimming shortened V by 5 bases and J by 2 bases, and 14 bases separated the two germline ends. Germline V lookup: CDR1 GTSNPN, CDR2 SVGIG (reference sequence). The CDR3 is made up of 14 amino acids. This sample's treatment: oral pan-JAK inhibitor, 5-10 mg twice daily. The sequence was collected from a human donor with alopecia areata. The source material was CD4+ T cells sorted from blood, sampled at week 24, from a patient treated with tofacitinib. The chain employs TRBV30 and TRBJ2-3; D might be TRBD2 (5 bases). The CDR3 protein is CAWATGVLTDTQYF. The CDR3 nucleotides are TGTGCCTGGGCGACCGGGGTACTCACAGATACGCAGTATTTT.